This T cell receptor (beta chain) appears in the sequencing data of a study of blood T cell repertoires in COVID-19. V gave up 1 base and J gave up 1 base, with 5 bases separating them. The CDR3 runs to 13 residues. Germline V gene data show CDR1 as SQVTM and CDR2 as ANQGSEA. The method was immunoSEQ multiplex PCR; TCRdb's version includes in-frame clones alone and lacks a portion of them. Of more than 350,000 clones detected, 89% appear once; the ten largest clones hold 3%. The chain is built from TRBV29-1 and TRBJ1-5, with TRBD1 as a possible D gene (5 bases). This clonotype was obtained from a woman in her 30s with COVID-19, enrolled during active disease. The sample taken for sequencing was peripheral blood. CDR3 loop: CSVEAGSNQPQHF. Here the CDR3 DNA reads TGCAGCGTTGAAGCAGGGAGCAATCAGCCCCAGCATTTT.